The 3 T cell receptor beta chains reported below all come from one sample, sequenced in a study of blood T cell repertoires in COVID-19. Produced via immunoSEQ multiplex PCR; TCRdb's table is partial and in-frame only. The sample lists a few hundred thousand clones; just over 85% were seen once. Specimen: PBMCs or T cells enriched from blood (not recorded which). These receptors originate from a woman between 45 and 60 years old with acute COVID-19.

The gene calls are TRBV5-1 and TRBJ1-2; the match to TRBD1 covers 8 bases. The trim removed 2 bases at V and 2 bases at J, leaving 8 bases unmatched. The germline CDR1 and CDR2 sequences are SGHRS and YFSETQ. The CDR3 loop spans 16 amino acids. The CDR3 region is CASSFPGTGFNYGYTF. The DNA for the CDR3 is TGCGCCAGCAGCTTTCCCGGGACAGGATTCAACTATGGCTACACCTTC. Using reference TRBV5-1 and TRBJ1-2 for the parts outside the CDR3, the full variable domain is KAGVTQTPRYLIKTRGQQVTLSCSPISGHRSVSWYQQTPGQGLQFLFEYFSETQRNKGNFPGRFSGRQFSNSRSEMNVSTLELGDSALYLCASSFPGTGFNYGYTFGSGTRLTVV.

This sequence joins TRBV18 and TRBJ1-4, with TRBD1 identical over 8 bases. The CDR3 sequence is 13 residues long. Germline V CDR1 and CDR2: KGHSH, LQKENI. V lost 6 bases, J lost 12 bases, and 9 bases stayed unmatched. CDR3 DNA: TGTGCCAGCTCCCGTCGGGACAGGATGGAACTGTTTTTT. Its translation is CASSRRDRMELFF.

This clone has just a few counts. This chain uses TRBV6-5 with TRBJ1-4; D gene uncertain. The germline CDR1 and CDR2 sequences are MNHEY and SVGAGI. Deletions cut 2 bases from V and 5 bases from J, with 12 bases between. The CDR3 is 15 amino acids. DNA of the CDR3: TGTGCCAGCAGTTACGCGGGCCCCGAGAATGAAAAACTGTTTTTT. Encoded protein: CASSYAGPENEKLFF.